This T cell receptor beta chain comes out of a study of T cells in Graves' hyperthyroidism and ophthalmopathy. Overall study results and limits: Ophthalmopathy could be told apart from stable hyperthyroidism with a 13 V-J model.

Amplification of TCR beta CDR3 regions was performed using RNA transcripts as template. The TCR CDR3 was amplified in a first-round RT-PCR using the HTBI primer set. TCRdb called the multiplex PCR reads again in MiXCR, with one record for every CDR3 protein. The sample lists about 360,000 distinct CDR3 sequences, about a fifth occurring once. V lost 5 bases, J lost 2 bases, and 4 bases stayed unmatched. The CDR3 is 14 residues long. There are many counts of this clonotype. Its antigen is unknown. Stable Graves' hyperthyroidism meant no ophthalmopathy progression within 18 months. Those with hyperthyroidism were 18 to 65 years old, newly diagnosed, and ill for under 2 months. Orbital computed tomography and thyroid ultrasound, together with serum TRAb and thyroxine and clinical symptoms, were used for diagnoses.

This clonotype was sampled from a woman younger than 30 with Graves' hyperthyroidism. The material sequenced was blood. This chain uses TRBV12-3 or TRBV12-4 with TRBJ2-7, with 9 nucleotides matching TRBD1. The CDR3 reads CASSLRTGAYEQYF. In DNA form, the CDR3 reads TGTGCCAGCAGTCTTCGGACAGGGGCCTACGAGCAGTACTTC.